The next 7 T cell receptor beta chains were all read from a single sample in a study of blood T cell repertoires in COVID-19. The method was immunoSEQ multiplex PCR; TCRdb's version includes in-frame clones alone and lacks a portion of them. The table records hundreds of thousands of clones, roughly 91% of them present only once. Source material: peripheral blood. Receptors were obtained from a woman aged 50 to 60 with COVID-19, enrolled during active disease.

This sequence joins TRBV5-6 and TRBJ1-5, with D possibly being TRBD1 (5 bases). This CDR3 comprises 17 residues. V lost 1 base and J 4 bases, leaving 18 bases between the germline ends. Germline CDR1 SGHDT, CDR2 YYEEEE. The DNA of the CDR3 is TGTGCCAGCAGCTTGTTCGTCTTCGGGGGGAGAAATCAGCCCCAGCATTTT. Its translation is CASSLFVFGGRNQPQHF.

This sequence joins TRBV12-2 and TRBJ1-2; the table names TRBD1, a call not compared with the DNA. TRBV12-2 is reported as a pseudogene. The length of the CDR3 is 14 residues. This CDR3 reads CASRLAGTGYGYTF. For the CDR3, the DNA is TGTGCAAGTCGCTTAGCGGGGACAGGCTATGGCTACACCTTC.

In regard to this clone: In the same sample, other DNA sequences code for this CDR3. CDR3 in DNA: TGCGCCAGCAGGACAGGGAAGGGGTATGGCTACACCTTC. It encodes CASRTGKGYGYTF. The chain employs TRBV10-2 and TRBJ1-2; TRBD1 aligns across 7 bases. CDR3 length: 13 amino acids. Losses at the gene ends were 6 bases for V and 5 bases for J; bases not matched to a gene: 6. The germline V gene has CDR1 WSHSY and CDR2 SAAADI.

The chain links TRBV3-1 (or the pseudogene TRBV3-2) to TRBJ2-7, with D perhaps TRBD2 (6 bases). V was cut by 3 bases and J by 5 bases, with 11 bases left in between. Germline loops: CDR1 LGHDT, CDR2 YNNKEL (reference sequence). CDR3 length equals 13 residues. CDR3 DNA: TGTGCCAGCAGCCAGGGACTCGGGAACGAGCAGTACTTC. It yields the protein CASSQGLGNEQYF.

J is TRBJ1-6 and V is TRBV13, with TRBD1 identical over 7 bases. This CDR3 comprises 14 residues. V trimming: 4 bases; J trimming: 7 bases; junction bases outside the gene matches: 4. Germline V gene sequence: CDR1 PRHDT, CDR2 FYEKMQ (reference sequence). For the CDR3, the DNA is TGTGCCAGCAGCTCTCGGACAGGAAATTCACCCCTCCACTTT. This translates into CASSSRTGNSPLHF.

This chain uses TRBV27 with TRBJ2-1; 8 bases fit TRBD1. Germline CDR1 is MNHEY and CDR2 is SMNVEV (reference sequence). The CDR3 extends over 14 amino acids. After removal of 8 bases from V and 1 base from J, the junction contained 4 bases not matched to a gene. CDR3 loop: CASRWTGSYNEQFF. DNA of the CDR3: TGTGCCAGCCGTTGGACAGGGTCCTACAATGAGCAGTTCTTC.

This clone has a single count. The genes are TRBV7-8 and TRBJ1-2, with TRBD1 matching 7 bases. V lost 5 bases to trimming and J lost 2 bases; unmatched junction nucleotides: 8. This CDR3 region has 15 residues. Germline V lookup: CDR1 SGHVS, CDR2 FQNEAQ. The CDR3 DNA sequence: TGTGCCAGCAGCCCACGGACAGGTTCAAACTATGGCTACACCTTC. Residues: CASSPRTGSNYGYTF.